This T cell receptor (beta chain) emerged from a study of identical twins. As to this clonotype: The target antigen is unknown.

A universal primer site came from template switching; cDNA carried unique molecular identifiers. One entry per CDR3 protein, called by TCRdb with MiXCR from the 5' RACE reads. The data show 1.5 million to 2 million distinct CDR3 sequences, about 32% seen once. Points from the study as a whole: Excess sharing by twins proved weaker in beta out-of-frame sequences.

The CDR3 totals 14 residues. CDR1 MGHDK and CDR2 SYGVNS come from the germline V gene. Input material: cord blood. The chain uses TRBV25-1 and TRBJ2-2; D assignment may be TRBD1 or TRBD2 (7 bases each). This TCR was sampled from a newborn girl in good health. The CDR3 is CVTPGGGHTGELFF. The CDR3, as DNA: TGTGTCACCCCAGGGGGGGGTCACACCGGGGAGCTGTTTTTT.